This T cell receptor (beta chain) derives from a study of CD8 T cells in ankylosing spondylitis. This CDR3 is 14 amino acids long. The ends lost 11 bases at V and 5 bases at J; junction bases unmatched: 12. Germline loops: CDR1 MNHEY, CDR2 SMNVEV (reference sequence). This clonotype was detected only a few times. Its antigen is still unknown. Study observations and caveats: Within matched ankylosing spondylitis synovial fluid, disease-linked clones were reportedly significantly enriched.

Library preparation for TCR beta used quantitative 5'-RACE with molecular barcodes. TCRdb reprocessed the 5' RACE reads via MiXCR and lists one record per CDR3 protein. The table has 190,000 or so distinct CDR3 sequences, around 13% seen once. This sequence was found in a male donor with ankylosing spondylitis or in good health (not recorded which). Sequenced sample: blood, either unsorted or a sorted T cell fraction (not recorded which). This chain uses TRBV27 with TRBJ1-1; TRBD1 matches 9 bases. The CDR3 loop is CASNPGTGITEAFF. The CDR3 nucleotides are TGTGCCTCAAATCCCGGGACAGGGATAACTGAAGCTTTCTTT.